This T cell receptor (beta chain) was captured in a study of T cells after yellow fever vaccination. At the level of the study: Fractions of low cell number were prepared using SMART-Seq v4 Ultra Low Input.

The CDR3 length is 14 residues. V lost 5 bases, J lost 2 bases, and 9 bases stayed unmatched. Per germline, CDR1 SQVTM and CDR2 ANQGSEA. TCRdb itself ran the 5' RACE reads through MiXCR, one entry per CDR3 protein. The data hold approximately 260,000 distinct CDR3 sequences, with approximately 12% observed a single time. This clonotype was counted a few times. No antigen is known for it. The study, taken as a whole, reports: Overall, a small share of clonotypes was seen in both CD4 and CD8 compartments. From the bulk population, abundant clonotypes could contaminate and appear within FACS-sorted repertoires. Post-booster repertoires again held most primary-vaccination clones (just under 97% CD4, 88% CD8).

The starting material was CD4+ T cells sorted from PBMCs, obtained 45 days after the yellow fever booster vaccination. This receptor was identified in a man aged 25-45 years who received the YFV17D yellow fever vaccine. V gene TRBV29-1 combines with J gene TRBJ2-7; 7 bases agree with TRBD1. CDR3 in DNA: TGCAGCGTTACGGACAGGACATCCCCCTACGAGCAGTACTTC. Its translation is CSVTDRTSPYEQYF.